The present TCR beta chain was sequenced within a study of a mutant IDH1 vaccine in newly diagnosed glioma. Study-level information: Treated patients, averaging around 40 years, were 62.5% male and roughly 38% female. Earlier care involved radiotherapy, temozolomide, or both, and the majority received both.

Per germline, CDR1 MNHEY and CDR2 SMNVEV (reference sequence). V shed 5 bases and J 7 bases; nucleotides not matched to a gene: 11. This CDR3 has 15 amino acids. Study outcomes and limitations: Pseudoprogression apparently lacked any relation to changes in top peripheral T cell clonotypes.

Assay used: immunoSEQ multiplex PCR; TCRdb lists only in-frame clones, some missing. The table records fewer than 70,000 clones, 84% of them present only once. With regard to this clone: The antigen is not known.

Time point in this sample: week 11, during vaccination. In the vaccine, a single dose held 300 ug of the mutant IDH1 20-mer peptide, along with topical imiquimod. This TCR was sampled from a man aged 25-45 years with glioma. The starting material was PBMCs, obtained from a glioma patient whose treatment included an IDH1 peptide vaccine. The chain carries TRBV27 and TRBJ1-5; 7 bases are shared with TRBD1. The CDR3 bases are TGTGCCAGCAGTAAAGGGGGCAGGGGGGACCAGCCCCAGCATTTT. This encodes CASSKGGRGDQPQHF.